The 3 T cell receptor beta chains below were found in one sample sequenced in a study of cytomegalovirus exposure and HLA in healthy donors (TCRdb year 2017). The receptor library was made with the immunoSEQ multiplex PCR assay. The multiplex PCR relied on a mix of 60 forward primers for TCR Vbeta segments and 13 reverse primers for TCR Jbeta segments. Entries here come from immuneACCESS through TCRdb and include only in-frame sequences with V and J called. Some clones fail to appear in such tables; in the studies checked, an unresolved V gene covers under half of the shortfall, and the cause of the remainder is unknown. The sample profile shows tens of thousands of clones; approximately 71% of them were found once. The ten largest make up approximately 22% of the sample. Sequenced sample: PBMCs. The receptors originated from a woman in her thirties or forties in good health and CMV-seropositive.

This chain joins TRBV5-5 and TRBJ1-1; no clear D. V shed 4 bases and J shed 2 bases, with 12 bases lying between them. Germline V gene lookup returns CDR1 SGHKS and CDR2 YYEKEE (reference sequence). This CDR3 region has 14 residues. The DNA for the CDR3 is TGTGCCAGCAGCCCCGGAGCACAAAACACTGAAGCTTTCTTT. This sequence encodes CASSPGAQNTEAFF.

This clone was found a few times. The genes are TRBV19 and TRBJ1-1; D uncertain. Germline assignment: CDR1 LNHDA and CDR2 SQIVND (reference sequence). V lost 3 bases, J lost 0 bases, and 14 bases lay in between. The CDR3 runs to 16 residues. The CDR3 is CASSMPPSSVNTEAFF. The CDR3 DNA follows: TGTGCCAGTAGTATGCCCCCAAGTAGCGTGAACACTGAAGCTTTCTTT.

The chain has TRBV6-6 and TRBJ1-1, with TRBD1 identical over 7 bases. The germline V gene encodes CDR1 MNHNY and CDR2 SVGAGI (reference sequence). The CDR3 length is 13 residues. V shed 6 bases and J 2 bases; nucleotides not matched to a gene: 3. The CDR3 loop is CASRNRGNTEAFF. CDR3 bases: TGTGCCAGCAGGAACAGGGGTAACACTGAAGCTTTCTTT.